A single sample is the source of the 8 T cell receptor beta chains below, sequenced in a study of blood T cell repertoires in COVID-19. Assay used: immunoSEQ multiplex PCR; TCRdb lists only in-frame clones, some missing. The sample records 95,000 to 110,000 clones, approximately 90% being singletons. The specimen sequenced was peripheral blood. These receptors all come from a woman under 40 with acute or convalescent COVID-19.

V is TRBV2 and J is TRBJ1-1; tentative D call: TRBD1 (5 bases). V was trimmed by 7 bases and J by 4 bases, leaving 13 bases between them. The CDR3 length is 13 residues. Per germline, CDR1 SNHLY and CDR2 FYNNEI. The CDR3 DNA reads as TGTGCCAGCACGAGGAGGGGAGGCACTGAAGCTTTCTTT. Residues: CASTRRGGTEAFF.

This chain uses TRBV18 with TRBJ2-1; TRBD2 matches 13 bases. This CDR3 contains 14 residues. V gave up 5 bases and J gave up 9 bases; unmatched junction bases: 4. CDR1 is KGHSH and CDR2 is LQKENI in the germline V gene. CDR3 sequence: CASSMRTSGGEQFF. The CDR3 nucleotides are TGTGCCAGCTCAATGCGGACTAGCGGGGGTGAGCAGTTCTTC.

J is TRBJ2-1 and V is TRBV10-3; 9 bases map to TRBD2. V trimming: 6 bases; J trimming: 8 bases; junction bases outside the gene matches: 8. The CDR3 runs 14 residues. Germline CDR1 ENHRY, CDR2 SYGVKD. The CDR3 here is CAIRDRTSDDEQFF. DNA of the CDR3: TGTGCCATCAGGGATCGGACTAGCGACGATGAGCAGTTCTTC.

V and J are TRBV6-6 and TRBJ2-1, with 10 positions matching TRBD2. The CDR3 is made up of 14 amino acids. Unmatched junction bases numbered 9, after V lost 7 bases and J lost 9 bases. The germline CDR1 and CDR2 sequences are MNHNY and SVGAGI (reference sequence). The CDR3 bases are TGTGCCAGCACCGGCAGCGGGGGGGTGGCTGAGCAGTTCTTC. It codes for CASTGSGGVAEQFF.

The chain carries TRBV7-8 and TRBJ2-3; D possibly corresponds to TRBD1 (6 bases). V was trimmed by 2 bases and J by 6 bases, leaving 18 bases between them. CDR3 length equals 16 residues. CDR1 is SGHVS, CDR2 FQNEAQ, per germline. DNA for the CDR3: TGTGCCAGCAGCTTACAGGGACATACGACGCGGGATACGCAGTATTTT. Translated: CASSLQGHTTRDTQYF.

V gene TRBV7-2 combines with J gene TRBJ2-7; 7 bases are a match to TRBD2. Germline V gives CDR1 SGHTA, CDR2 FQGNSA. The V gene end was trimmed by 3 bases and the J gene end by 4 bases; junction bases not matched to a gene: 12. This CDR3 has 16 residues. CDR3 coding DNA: TGTGCCAGCAGCTTGGGTGAAGCGGGATCCTCTTACGAGCAGTACTTC. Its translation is CASSLGEAGSSYEQYF.

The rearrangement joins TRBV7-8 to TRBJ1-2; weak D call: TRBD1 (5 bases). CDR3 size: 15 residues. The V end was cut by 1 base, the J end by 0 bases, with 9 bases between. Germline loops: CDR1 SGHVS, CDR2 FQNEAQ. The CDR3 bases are TGTGCCAGCAGCTTAGGTCCAGGGACTAACTATGGCTACACCTTC. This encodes CASSLGPGTNYGYTF.

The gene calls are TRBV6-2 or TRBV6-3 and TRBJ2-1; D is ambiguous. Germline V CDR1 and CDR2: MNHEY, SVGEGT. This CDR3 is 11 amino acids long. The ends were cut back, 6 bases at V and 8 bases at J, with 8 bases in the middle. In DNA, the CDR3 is TGTGCCAGCAGCCCATCCTATGAGCAGTTCTTC. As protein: CASSPSYEQFF.